The rows below give T cell receptor beta chains drawn from one sample of a study of beta chain features in type 1 diabetes. Repertoires were generated with immunoSEQ multiplex PCR, while TCRdb's copy carries only in-frame clones and drops some. The sample holds about 660,000 clones, 11% to 15% seen once. Sequences were obtained from naive CD4+ T cells from blood. All receptors come from a man in his late teens or twenties with type 1 diabetes. The CDR3 runs from the conserved cysteine through the conserved F or W.

V	J	CDR3
TRBV14	TRBJ2-1	CASSPRTSEKQFF
TRBV5-6	TRBJ2-1	CASSLDGSRRNYNEQFF
TRBV5-1	TRBJ2-1	CASSSPSGSKEQFF
TRBV19	TRBJ1-5	CASSIAGIGQPQHF
TRBV5-4	TRBJ2-1	CASSTGSTYNEQFF
TRBV29-1	TRBJ2-1	CSVAKSRTGITGNEQFF
TRBV30	TRBJ2-3	CAWSVGAADTDTQYF
TRBV27	TRBJ2-7	CASSYVGASYYEQYF
TRBV7-2	TRBJ2-7	CASSLEWTSYEQYF
TRBV10-2	TRBJ1-2	CASSESTVHLYGYTF
TRBV10-3	TRBJ2-5	CAISESPGRPAEETQYF
TRBV7-2	TRBJ2-7	CASSPGQPSYEQYF